These T cell receptor beta chains were read from a single sample in a study of shared clonotypes between healthy human individuals. The repertoire was sequenced with immunoSEQ multiplex PCR; TCRdb's copy has only in-frame clones and lacks some. The sample shows a few hundred thousand clones, around 67% of them seen only once. Sequenced material: memory CD4+ T cells sorted from blood. The source is a man in his thirties or forties in good health. The CDR3 runs from the conserved cysteine through the conserved F or W. The order of the fields is clone size, V gene, J gene, D gene, CDR3 protein, CDR3 DNA. D genes are given only for firm matches. Expanded clones get a size class; other rows say once, few or many, or leave the size out.

clone_size: .; v_call: TRBV7-2; j_call: TRBJ2-7; d_call: .; cdr3_aa: CASSLQPPYEQYF; cdr3_nt: TGTGCCAGCAGCTTACAACCCCCCTACGAGCAGTACTTC
clone_size: .; v_call: TRBV5-1; j_call: TRBJ2-1; d_call: .; cdr3_aa: CASSSKSRDGKREQFF; cdr3_nt: TGCGCCAGCAGCTCAAAGTCCCGGGACGGGAAGAGGGAGCAGTTCTTC
clone_size: many; v_call: TRBV27; j_call: TRBJ2-7; d_call: TRBD1; cdr3_aa: CASSSHGQGYEQYF; cdr3_nt: TGTGCCAGCAGCTCACACGGACAGGGGTACGAGCAGTACTTC
clone_size: .; v_call: TRBV5-1; j_call: TRBJ2-7; d_call: .; cdr3_aa: CASSLRAGTVQAGYEQYF; cdr3_nt: TGCGCCAGCAGCTTGAGGGCGGGGACCGTTCAGGCAGGCTACGAGCAGTACTTC
clone_size: .; v_call: TRBV2; j_call: TRBJ2-7; d_call: TRBD2; cdr3_aa: CASSGGSGNSYEQYF; cdr3_nt: TGTGCCAGCAGTGGGGGAAGCGGGAACTCCTACGAGCAGTACTTC
clone_size: .; v_call: TRBV6-1; j_call: TRBJ1-5; d_call: TRBD1; cdr3_aa: CASSPQAGGNQPQHF; cdr3_nt: TGTGCCAGCAGCCCCCAGGCAGGGGGTAATCAGCCCCAGCATTTT
clone_size: .; v_call: TRBV19; j_call: TRBJ1-1; d_call: TRBD1; cdr3_aa: CASRRDRGDNTEAFF; cdr3_nt: TGTGCCAGTAGACGGGACAGGGGGGATAACACTGAAGCTTTCTTT
clone_size: .; v_call: TRBV5-5; j_call: TRBJ1-4; d_call: .; cdr3_aa: CASGRQFRVGNEKLFF; cdr3_nt: TGTGCCAGCGGAAGACAGTTTAGGGTTGGTAATGAAAAACTGTTTTTT
clone_size: few; v_call: TRBV4-3; j_call: TRBJ2-5; d_call: TRBD2; cdr3_aa: CASSQAVWEGETQYF; cdr3_nt: TGCGCCAGCAGCCAAGCCGTTTGGGAGGGGGAGACCCAGTACTTC
clone_size: .; v_call: TRBV5-4; j_call: TRBJ1-1; d_call: .; cdr3_aa: CASSLDTGPTEAFF; cdr3_nt: TGTGCCAGCAGCTTGGATACAGGCCCCACTGAAGCTTTCTTT
clone_size: .; v_call: TRBV18; j_call: TRBJ2-3; d_call: TRBD2; cdr3_aa: CASSQGLAGADTQYF; cdr3_nt: TGTGCCAGCTCACAGGGACTAGCGGGAGCAGATACGCAGTATTTT
clone_size: .; v_call: TRBV2; j_call: TRBJ2-7; d_call: TRBD2; cdr3_aa: CASSELGSGLSYEQYF; cdr3_nt: TGTGCCAGCAGTGAACTAGGTAGCGGGCTCTCCTACGAGCAGTACTTC
clone_size: .; v_call: TRBV5-1; j_call: TRBJ2-5; d_call: .; cdr3_aa: CASSPTGAGEETQYF; cdr3_nt: TGCGCCAGCAGCCCGACAGGGGCGGGGGAAGAGACCCAGTACTTC
clone_size: .; v_call: TRBV18; j_call: TRBJ2-7; d_call: .; cdr3_aa: CASSPPREQYEQYF; cdr3_nt: TGTGCCAGCTCACCACCCAGGGAACAATACGAGCAGTACTTC
clone_size: .; v_call: TRBV2; j_call: TRBJ2-1; d_call: TRBD2; cdr3_aa: CASSLNGLVGNEQFF; cdr3_nt: TGTGCCAGCAGCCTCAATGGACTAGTAGGCAATGAGCAGTTCTTC
clone_size: .; v_call: TRBV15; j_call: TRBJ2-5; d_call: TRBD1; cdr3_aa: CATSLGLTGGQETQYF; cdr3_nt: TGTGCCACCAGCCTCGGGCTTACAGGGGGACAAGAGACCCAGTACTTC
clone_size: .; v_call: TRBV4-2; j_call: TRBJ2-3; d_call: .; cdr3_aa: CASSGNTDTQYF; cdr3_nt: TGTGCCAGCAGCGGGAACACAGATACGCAGTATTTT
clone_size: .; v_call: TRBV14; j_call: TRBJ1-2; d_call: .; cdr3_aa: CASSQGTEYGYTF; cdr3_nt: TGTGCCAGCAGCCAAGGCACAGAGTATGGCTACACCTTC
clone_size: .; v_call: TRBV5-4; j_call: TRBJ2-3; d_call: TRBD2; cdr3_aa: CASSFYGTSGARGYTDTQYF; cdr3_nt: TGTGCCAGCAGCTTCTACGGGACTAGCGGGGCGAGGGGGTACACAGATACGCAGTATTTT
clone_size: .; v_call: TRBV27; j_call: TRBJ2-1; d_call: TRBD2; cdr3_aa: CASSLGGRAYNEQFF; cdr3_nt: TGTGCCAGCAGTTTGGGCGGGAGGGCGTACAATGAGCAGTTCTTC
clone_size: .; v_call: TRBV10-2; j_call: TRBJ2-3; d_call: .; cdr3_aa: CASSDTRGTDTQYF; cdr3_nt: TGCGCCAGCAGTGACACGAGAGGCACAGATACGCAGTATTTT
clone_size: .; v_call: TRBV10-1; j_call: TRBJ1-1; d_call: .; cdr3_aa: CASQGRGPNTEAFF; cdr3_nt: TGCGCCAGCCAAGGTCGAGGACCGAACACTGAAGCTTTCTTT
clone_size: .; v_call: TRBV15; j_call: TRBJ2-5; d_call: .; cdr3_aa: CATSRDVTQETQYF; cdr3_nt: TGTGCCACCAGCAGAGACGTAACCCAAGAGACCCAGTACTTC
clone_size: .; v_call: TRBV5-1; j_call: TRBJ2-7; d_call: TRBD1; cdr3_aa: CASSLGTGGTYYYEQYF; cdr3_nt: TGCGCCAGCAGCTTGGGGACAGGGGGCACCTACTACTACGAGCAGTACTTC
clone_size: many; v_call: TRBV11-2; j_call: TRBJ1-2; d_call: TRBD1; cdr3_aa: CASSTYRGLKANYGYTF; cdr3_nt: TGTGCCAGCAGCACCTACAGGGGGCTTAAAGCTAACTATGGCTACACCTTC
clone_size: .; v_call: TRBV28; j_call: TRBJ2-7; d_call: .; cdr3_aa: CASTASPYEQYF; cdr3_nt: TGTGCCAGCACGGCCAGCCCCTACGAGCAGTACTTC
clone_size: .; v_call: TRBV7-9; j_call: TRBJ2-3; d_call: .; cdr3_aa: CASSPARAEDTQYF; cdr3_nt: TGTGCCAGCAGCCCCGCCCGGGCTGAGGATACGCAGTATTTT
clone_size: .; v_call: TRBV28; j_call: TRBJ1-4; d_call: .; cdr3_aa: CASSPAGTTNEKLFF; cdr3_nt: TGTGCCAGCAGCCCAGCGGGTACCACTAATGAAAAACTGTTTTTT
clone_size: .; v_call: TRBV6-5; j_call: TRBJ1-3; d_call: .; cdr3_aa: CASSSGTGNTIYF; cdr3_nt: TGTGCCAGCAGTTCCGGGACAGGAAACACCATATATTTT
clone_size: few; v_call: TRBV10-3; j_call: TRBJ1-1; d_call: .; cdr3_aa: CAISPDSVGAFF; cdr3_nt: TGTGCCATCAGCCCAGACAGTGTCGGAGCTTTCTTT
clone_size: .; v_call: TRBV7-6; j_call: TRBJ2-7; d_call: .; cdr3_aa: CASSLEDLGGHEQYF; cdr3_nt: TGTGCCAGCAGCTTAGAGGACCTCGGGGGCCACGAGCAGTACTTC
clone_size: .; v_call: TRBV6-6; j_call: TRBJ2-1; d_call: TRBD2; cdr3_aa: CASRSLGGERVEQFF; cdr3_nt: TGTGCCAGCAGGTCCCTGGGGGGGGAGAGGGTTGAGCAGTTCTTC
clone_size: few; v_call: TRBV15; j_call: TRBJ2-7; d_call: .; cdr3_aa: CATSRDGAAEQYF; cdr3_nt: TGTGCCACCAGCAGAGATGGGGCAGCCGAGCAGTACTTC
clone_size: .; v_call: TRBV4-1; j_call: TRBJ1-1; d_call: .; cdr3_aa: CASSQQAAGNTEAFF; cdr3_nt: TGCGCCAGCAGCCAACAGGCGGCGGGAAACACTGAAGCTTTCTTT
clone_size: .; v_call: TRBV10-3; j_call: TRBJ2-2; d_call: TRBD2; cdr3_aa: CAITSGSSGGELFF; cdr3_nt: TGTGCCATCACTAGCGGGAGTAGTGGCGGGGAGCTGTTTTTT
clone_size: .; v_call: TRBV5-4; j_call: TRBJ2-7; d_call: TRBD2; cdr3_aa: CASSNRRSGSYEQYF; cdr3_nt: TGTGCCAGCAGCAACCGGAGGAGCGGGAGCTACGAGCAGTACTTC
clone_size: .; v_call: TRBV5-6; j_call: TRBJ2-2; d_call: .; cdr3_aa: CASSLLKKGKNTGELFF; cdr3_nt: TGTGCCAGCAGCTTGTTGAAAAAGGGGAAGAACACCGGGGAGCTGTTTTTT
clone_size: .; v_call: TRBV14; j_call: TRBJ2-1; d_call: TRBD2; cdr3_aa: CASSQLGLAANEQFF; cdr3_nt: TGTGCCAGCAGCCAATTAGGACTAGCGGCGAATGAGCAGTTCTTC
clone_size: .; v_call: TRBV7-2; j_call: TRBJ2-2; d_call: .; cdr3_aa: CASSTLGQTTGELFF; cdr3_nt: TGTGCCAGCAGCACCCTGGGCCAAACGACCGGGGAGCTGTTTTTT
clone_size: many; v_call: TRBV10-3; j_call: TRBJ2-1; d_call: TRBD1; cdr3_aa: CAITQTGDAEQFF; cdr3_nt: TGTGCCATCACCCAGACAGGGGACGCTGAGCAGTTCTTC
clone_size: few; v_call: TRBV18; j_call: TRBJ2-7; d_call: .; cdr3_aa: CASSPAGTPYEQYF; cdr3_nt: TGTGCCAGCTCACCAGCAGGGACACCCTACGAGCAGTACTTC
clone_size: few; v_call: TRBV2; j_call: TRBJ1-3; d_call: .; cdr3_aa: CASTPESSGNTIYF; cdr3_nt: TGTGCCAGCACTCCGGAGAGCTCTGGAAACACCATATATTTT
clone_size: .; v_call: TRBV7-2; j_call: TRBJ2-2; d_call: .; cdr3_aa: CASSPWASRAGELFF; cdr3_nt: TGTGCCAGCAGCCCGTGGGCTAGTCGGGCCGGGGAGCTGTTTTTT
clone_size: .; v_call: TRBV18; j_call: TRBJ2-2; d_call: TRBD2; cdr3_aa: CASSPTSGANTGELFF; cdr3_nt: TGTGCCAGCTCACCGACTAGCGGAGCGAACACCGGGGAGCTGTTTTTT
clone_size: .; v_call: TRBV11-2; j_call: TRBJ2-3; d_call: .; cdr3_aa: CASSLSGAIYTQYF; cdr3_nt: TGTGCCAGCAGCTTATCCGGGGCAATCTATACGCAGTATTTT